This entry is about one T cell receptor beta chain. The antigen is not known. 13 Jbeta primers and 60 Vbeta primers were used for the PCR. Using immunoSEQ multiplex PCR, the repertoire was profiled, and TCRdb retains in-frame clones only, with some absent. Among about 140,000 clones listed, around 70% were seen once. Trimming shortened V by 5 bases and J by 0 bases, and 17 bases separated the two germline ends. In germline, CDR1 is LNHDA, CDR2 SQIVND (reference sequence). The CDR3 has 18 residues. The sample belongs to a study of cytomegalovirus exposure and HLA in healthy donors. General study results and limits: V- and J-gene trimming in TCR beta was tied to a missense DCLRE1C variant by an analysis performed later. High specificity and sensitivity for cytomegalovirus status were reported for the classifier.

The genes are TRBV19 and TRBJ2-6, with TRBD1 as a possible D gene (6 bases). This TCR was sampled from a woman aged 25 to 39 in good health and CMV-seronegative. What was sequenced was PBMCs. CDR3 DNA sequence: TGTGCCAGTAGTCTGTCGACAGGCTTAACCTCTGGGGCCAACGTCCTGACTTTC. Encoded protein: CASSLSTGLTSGANVLTF. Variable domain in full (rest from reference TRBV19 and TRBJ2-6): DGGITQSPKYLFRKEGQNVTLSCEQNLNHDAMYWYRQDPGQGLRLIYYSQIVNDFQKGDIAEGYSVSREKKESFPLTVTSAQKNPTAFYLCASSLSTGLTSGANVLTFGAGSRLTVL.